The 11 T cell receptor beta chains in this list originate from one sample, sequenced in a study of shared clonotypes between healthy human individuals. Sequencing used immunoSEQ multiplex PCR; TCRdb keeps in-frame clones, though not all of them. The table records under 600,000 clones, around 95% of them present only once. Sequencing input: naive CD4+ T cells sorted from blood. The subset: CD45RA+ positively selected. These receptors all stem from a woman younger than 45 in good health.

The chain has TRBV4-1 and TRBJ2-2; 10 positions match TRBD2. V shed 5 bases and J 3 bases; nucleotides not matched to a gene: 6. Germline lookup yields CDR1 MGHRA and CDR2 YSYEKL. This CDR3 has 16 amino acids. CDR3 residues: CASSFRTSGHTGELFF. CDR3 DNA: TGCGCCAGCAGCTTCCGGACTAGCGGACACACCGGGGAGCTGTTTTTT.

The chain has TRBV6-5 and TRBJ2-7; 10 nucleotides agree with TRBD1. J gave up 4 bases and V 8 bases, and 11 bases lay outside the gene matches. Germline V CDR1 and CDR2: MNHEY, SVGAGI. The CDR3 covers 15 residues. The CDR3 DNA follows: TGTGCCAGCGGATGGAGACAGGGGGCTTTATACGAGCAGTACTTC. It translates to CASGWRQGALYEQYF.

The chain recombines TRBV15 with TRBJ2-7; the D gene is possibly TRBD1 (5 bases). Trimming removed 2 bases from V and 5 bases from J, with 16 bases in between. Germline loops: CDR1 LNHNV, CDR2 YYDKDF (reference sequence). The CDR3 sequence is 15 residues long. This CDR3 is CATSRIPQGRNEQYF. The CDR3 coding sequence is TGTGCCACCAGCAGAATACCCCAGGGTAGGAACGAGCAGTACTTC.

V and J are TRBV9 and TRBJ2-3; 8 positions match TRBD2. This CDR3 spans 16 amino acids. The V gene end was trimmed by 1 base and the J gene end by 0 bases; junction bases not matched to a gene: 4. Germline CDR1 reads SGDLS; CDR2 reads YYNGEE. CDR3 in DNA: TGTGCCAGCAGCGTATCTAGCGGGTCTAGCACAGATACGCAGTATTTT. Protein product: CASSVSSGSSTDTQYF.

The rearrangement joins TRBV6-5 to TRBJ1-4; D unresolved. The CDR3 length is 15 residues. V lost 0 bases, J lost 2 bases, and 7 bases lay in between. The germline CDR1 and CDR2 sequences are MNHEY and SVGAGI. CDR3 loop: CASSYSSGTNEKLFF. The CDR3 nucleotides are TGTGCCAGCAGTTACTCGAGCGGGACTAATGAAAAACTGTTTTTT.

The chain carries TRBV9 and TRBJ2-1; D may correspond to TRBD1 or TRBD2 (6 bases each). The V end was cut by 0 bases, the J end by 7 bases, with 14 bases between. Germline CDR1 and CDR2: SGDLS and YYNGEE. The CDR3 loop spans 15 amino acids. CDR3 nucleotide sequence: TGTGCCAGCAGCGTAGATCCAGGGGAGGTGAATGAGCAGTTCTTC. It codes for CASSVDPGEVNEQFF. The variable domain in full, with the rest retrieved from reference TRBV9 and TRBJ2-1, is DSGVTQTPKHLITATGQRVTLRCSPRSGDLSVYWYQQSLDQGLQFLIQYYNGEERAKGNILERFSAQQFPDLHSELNLSSLELGDSALYFCASSVDPGEVNEQFFGPGTRLTVL.

The chain links TRBV30 to TRBJ1-1; TRBD1 matches 7 bases. V shed 3 bases and J 4 bases; nucleotides not matched to a gene: 8. This CDR3 is built from 14 residues. CDR1 is GTSNPN, CDR2 SVGIG, per germline (reference sequence). In DNA, the CDR3 is TGTGCCTGGAGCCGGGACAGTACCCTCACTGAAGCTTTCTTT. It specifies CAWSRDSTLTEAFF.

The J gene is TRBJ2-7, the V gene TRBV18; no reliable D call. CDR1 is KGHSH and CDR2 is LQKENI in the germline V gene. The CDR3 loop spans 13 amino acids. Trimming stripped 0 bases from V and 5 bases from J, with 8 bases between. Here the CDR3 reads CASSPPGFNEQYF. Written as DNA, the CDR3 is TGTGCCAGCTCACCACCTGGGTTTAACGAGCAGTACTTC.

The V and J genes are TRBV5-4 and TRBJ2-7; D perhaps matches TRBD2 (6 bases). The CDR3 consists of 16 residues. The ends were cut back, 0 bases at V and 3 bases at J, with 16 bases in the middle. Germline V gene lookup returns CDR1 SGHNT and CDR2 YYREEE (reference sequence). The CDR3 is CASSLGGGGIYYEQYF. The CDR3 bases are TGTGCCAGCAGCTTGGGGGGCGGCGGGATCTACTACGAGCAGTACTTC.

The chain employs TRBV19 and TRBJ2-7, with 11 bases that match TRBD2. Germline lookup yields CDR1 LNHDA and CDR2 SQIVND (reference sequence). Trimming at V came to 7 bases and at J to 4 bases, leaving 9 bases not matched to a gene. This CDR3 is 15 amino acids long. This CDR3 reads CASIQSGTSGYEQYF. CDR3 sequence (DNA): TGTGCCAGTATCCAGTCAGGGACTAGCGGTTACGAGCAGTACTTC.

The CDR3 region is CSVGGLAGGDTQYF. CDR3 bases: TGCAGCGTGGGGGGACTAGCGGGAGGAGATACGCAGTATTTT. J is TRBJ2-3 and V is TRBV29-1, with 15 bases lining up with TRBD2. Per the germline V gene, CDR1 is SQVTM and CDR2 is ANQGSEA. The CDR3 extends over 14 amino acids. J was trimmed by 5 bases and V by 6 bases; bases with no gene match: 3.